The clone carrying this T cell receptor (beta chain) was picked up one time. Some clones are missing from TCRdb's copy, which holds only in-frame ones; the method was immunoSEQ multiplex PCR. The sample consists of 220,000 or so clones, roughly four fifths of them appearing once. This sample is drawn from a study of blood T cell repertoires in COVID-19. Study details: In each case, the material was cDNA or gDNA derived from T cells, B-cell-depleted T cells, or PBMCs.

Germline V gene lookup returns CDR1 LNHDA and CDR2 SQIVND (reference sequence). The CDR3 is made up of 14 amino acids. The V gene lost 5 bases and the J gene lost 4 bases, with 14 bases spanning the gap. The source material was PBMCs or T cells enriched from blood (not recorded which). The sequence derives from a woman aged 55-69 years who had recovered from COVID-19. The chain joins TRBV19 to TRBJ1-2; D may be TRBD1 (5 bases). The CDR3 reads CASSGAGSGYGYTF. The CDR3 DNA reads TGTGCCAGTAGTGGGGCAGGGTCAGGCTATGGCTACACCTTC. Filled out from reference TRBV19 and TRBJ1-2, the complete variable domain reads DGGITQSPKYLFRKEGQNVTLSCEQNLNHDAMYWYRQDPGQGLRLIYYSQIVNDFQKGDIAEGYSVSREKKESFPLTVTSAQKNPTAFYLCASSGAGSGYGYTFGSGTRLTVV.